The entry below describes one TCR beta chain. Its antigen remains unidentified. Nothing much larger sits one base from this clone, and base qualities are not available. Its CDR3 holds 17 amino acids, cysteine through phenylalanine. This entry keeps only the CDR3 DNA: 51 bases, framed from base 1. CDR1 is given as LGHNA and CDR2 as YSLEER, both from the germline V gene. V lost 1 base and J lost 2 bases; the stretch between them is 18 bases long. This entry belongs to a study of a mutant IDH1 vaccine in newly diagnosed glioma (dated by TCRdb to about 2021). Concerning the study at large: Eight vaccinations were administered to patients in weeks 1, 3, 5, 7, 11, 15, 19 and 23, corresponding to visits V03 through V10. Vaccination began 4-6 weeks after radiotherapy alone, or alongside temozolomide cycles in the chemotherapy-containing groups. The 32 treated patients were around 60% male and approximately 40% female, with a mean age of about 38 years. Before enrollment, patients had received standard therapy of radiotherapy alone, temozolomide alone, or radiochemotherapy with temozolomide; most received the combination. Peripheral blood samples were drawn at six visits, namely V03 (baseline), V05, V07, V10, V12 and V13. For exploratory analyses, 25 to 30 treated patients had longitudinal TCRB deep sequencing done wherever samples were available.

Receptor amplification or capture employed the immunoSEQ multiplex PCR assay. Following the manufacturer's protocol, the hsTCRB Kit was used to amplify rearranged TCR beta chain sequences. Sequencing of TCRB libraries was carried out on an Illumina MiSeq. The source study handled its data this way. The kit vendor's proprietary platform handled demultiplexing, trimming and gene mapping. Held by TCRdb, this immuneACCESS table contains in-frame sequences only and omits some clones. Under half of the omission traces to an unresolved V gene where checked; the cause of the rest is unknown. The V and J calls and clone size are taken from that table; D and trimming were inferred from the DNA. This sample holds about 27,000 clones; under 85% were observed only once. The top ten hold 7.2% of the sample. The intended sense of this specimen's time point label: week 5, during vaccination. Each vaccine dose was 300 ug of a 20-mer mutant IDH1 peptide in Montanide, given subcutaneously with topical imiquimod. All donors had newly diagnosed IDH1-mutant astrocytomas of WHO grade 3 or 4 that showed loss of nuclear ATRX. The samples were drawn from NOA16, a multicentre, single-arm, open-label phase I trial in Germany that tested a mutant IDH1 peptide vaccine in humans for the first time. Genomic DNA for TCRB sequencing was extracted from EDTA blood using the DNeasy Blood and Tissue Kit.

General study outcomes and caveats: Immune responses induced by the vaccine were seen in roughly 95% of patients across multiple MHC alleles. PBMC samples for TCRB deep sequencing were selected based on availability. The authors noted that analyses of patient blood samples could not be reproduced because of sample limitations. Changes in the top peripheral T cell clonotypes picked up by TCRB sequencing did not appear to be linked to pseudoprogression.

Sequenced here: PBMCs, sampled from a glioma patient whose treatment included an IDH1 peptide vaccine. The chain is encoded by TRBV4-3 joined to TRBJ2-7; the D call could be TRBD1 or TRBD2, with each sharing 6 bases. The clonotype comes from a man between 35 and 55 years old with glioma. Some clones in this sample may be carry-over from other donors' samples. The CDR3 amino acid sequence is: CASSQAGVEGVAYEQYF. The sequenced DNA is TGCGCCAGCAGCCAAGCTGGAGTGGAGGGGGTGGCCTACGAGCAGTACTTC.